This T cell receptor (beta chain) was recovered during a study of monozygotic twins with inflammatory bowel disease. TCRdb reprocessed the 5' RACE reads and keeps a single row for each CDR3 protein, giving no DNA. Seen in this sample are approximately 160,000 distinct CDR3 sequences; the ten most common clones hold around 7%. CDR1 and CDR2 from the germline V gene are ENHRY and SYGVKD. CDR3 length equals 14 residues. This chain connects TRBV10-3 to TRBJ2-1. The source is a human donor with ulcerative colitis or Crohn's disease, or a healthy co-twin of an affected twin (not recorded which). Sample: blood. CDR3 in amino acids: CAISASGSYNEQFF.